Listed below are T cell receptor beta chains from one sample, sequenced in a study of cytomegalovirus exposure and HLA in healthy donors. Clones were sequenced by immunoSEQ multiplex PCR, and TCRdb holds only the in-frame ones, with some missing. The sample carries approximately 100,000 clones, around three quarters recorded once. Sequencing was performed on PBMCs. The receptor source for this set is a woman younger than 35 in good health and CMV-seropositive. CDR3s include the opening cysteine and the closing phenylalanine or tryptophan. Each record gives: D gene, clone size, J gene, V gene, CDR3 DNA, CDR3 protein. D genes are given only for firm matches. The size of a clone is reported for some rows only, either as once, few or many, or as a class for expanded clones.

- - TRBJ1-1 TRBV7-3 TGTGCCAGCAGCTCGCAGACAGCTCCTGAAGCTTTCTTT CASSSQTAPEAFF
TRBD2 few TRBJ2-2 TRBV18 TGTGCCAGTTTCGGGGGACTAGATGTGACCGGGGAGCTGTTTTTT CASFGGLDVTGELFF
- few TRBJ2-5 TRBV5-6 TGTGCCAGCAGCTTGTATGCGGAAGAGACCCAGTACTTC CASSLYAEETQYF
TRBD2 few TRBJ2-1 TRBV7-8 TGTGCCAGCAGCTTAGTAGTGGCGGGAGGGTATTACAATGAGCAGTTCTTC CASSLVVAGGYYNEQFF
- - TRBJ2-5 TRBV7-2 TGTGCCAGCAGCTTAGATCGTCAAGAGACCCAGTACTTC CASSLDRQETQYF
- - TRBJ1-5 TRBV28 TGTGCCAGCAGCTCCACCAGGGCCAGGGGTTTGAAGTACCAGCCCCAGCATTTT CASSSTRARGLKYQPQHF
- - TRBJ1-5 TRBV27 TGTGCCAGCAGTACATCCCCCCTTGCCGATCAGCCCCAGCATTTT CASSTSPLADQPQHF
- once TRBJ1-4 TRBV30 TGTGCCTGGAGTGTAGGCGGGAGGCCCGAAGAAAAACTGTTTTTT CAWSVGGRPEEKLFF
TRBD1 - TRBJ1-1 TRBV9 TGTGCCAGCAGCGTAACCCGGACAGGTGGGGCTTTCTTT CASSVTRTGGAFF
- - TRBJ2-5 TRBV30 TGTGCCTGGCAAGTTGGGGCAGGGCCCTACTTC CAWQVGAGPYF
- - TRBJ2-7 TRBV7-2 TGTGCCAGCAGCACCTGGACTACCTACGAGCAGTACTTC CASSTWTTYEQYF
- - TRBJ2-7 TRBV7-3 TGTGCCAGCAGATCCCAGCCGAGGCAGGGGCACGAGCAGTACTTC CASRSQPRQGHEQYF
- - TRBJ2-7 TRBV7-2 TGTGCCAGCAGCTTAAACTCGGGGAGGTACCACGAGCAGTACTTC CASSLNSGRYHEQYF
- - TRBJ1-1 TRBV2 TGTGCCAGGAAGCTCGTCACTGAAGCTTTCTTT CARKLVTEAFF
- - TRBJ1-6 TRBV5-4 TGTGCCAGCAGGTCTCCAGGGATAAGTTCACCCCTCCACTTT CASRSPGISSPLHF
TRBD1 - TRBJ1-1 TRBV6-5 TGTGCCAGCAGTCTCCTGGACAGGGGAGGTGAAGCTTTCTTT CASSLLDRGGEAFF
- - TRBJ1-4 TRBV6-5 TGTGCCAGCAGTTACGATGGAAGGGGCGGTGAAAAACTGTTTTTT CASSYDGRGGEKLFF
- once TRBJ2-5 TRBV5-1 TGCGCCAGCAGCTTGGAAGGGAGAGAAGAGACCCAGTACTTC CASSLEGREETQYF
TRBD1 once TRBJ2-6 TRBV13 TGTGCCAGCAGCCCAAAGACAGGGACTGGGGCCAACGTCCTGACTTTC CASSPKTGTGANVLTF
TRBD2 - TRBJ2-2 TRBV5-1 TGCGCCAGCAGCTTTAGCGGGAGAATCCCCACCGGGGAGCTGTTTTTT CASSFSGRIPTGELFF
- few TRBJ1-1 TRBV6-5 TGTGCCAGCAGTTACTCGCAGGGTGGGGCTTTCTTT CASSYSQGGAFF
- - TRBJ2-2 TRBV7-7 TGTGCCAGCAGCTCCAAACCCCCGGGCACCGGGGAGCTGTTTTTT CASSSKPPGTGELFF
- - TRBJ2-1 TRBV30 TGTGCCTGGACGGGAGAACCGAGCTCCTACAATGAGCAGTTCTTC CAWTGEPSSYNEQFF
TRBD2 - TRBJ2-1 TRBV27 TGTGCCAGCAGCTCACTAAGGGCTAGCGGGACGAGCTCCTACAATGAGCAGTTCTTC CASSSLRASGTSSYNEQFF
TRBD2 many TRBJ2-7 TRBV28 TGTGCCAGTTCTAGCGGGAGGTCTACCTACGAGCAGTACTTC CASSSGRSTYEQYF